Presented here are 8 T cell receptor beta chains from one specimen sequenced in a study of control samples from healthy donors and cancer patients. Measured with immunoSEQ multiplex PCR; TCRdb has only the in-frame clones, and not every one. The table has about 100,000 clones, 80% to 90% seen once; the top ten hold approximately 8.4%. Input material: blood. The receptors derive from a man aged 25 to 40 in good health.

This rearrangement joins TRBV27 to TRBJ1-2; 9 nucleotides line up with TRBD1. Germline-derived CDR1 and CDR2 are MNHEY and SMNVEV (reference sequence). V was pared by 3 bases and J by 4 bases, with 6 bases of the junction left unmatched. The CDR3 runs to 15 residues. CDR3 sequence reads: CASSFRTGEGYGYTF. As DNA, the CDR3 is TGTGCCAGCAGTTTTCGGACAGGGGAAGGCTATGGCTACACCTTC.

V and J are TRBV24-1 and TRBJ2-3; 7 positions agree with TRBD1. The CDR3 spans 15 residues. Germline-derived CDR1 and CDR2 are KGHDR and SFDVKD. Trimming took 4 bases from V and 2 from J; bases not matched to a gene: 5. The CDR3 is CATSDPGQNTDTQYF. The CDR3 DNA is TGTGCCACCAGTGACCCGGGACAGAACACAGATACGCAGTATTTT.

The chain employs TRBV4-1 and TRBJ1-5; 8 bases fit TRBD1. V was clipped by 5 bases and J by 0 bases; unmatched bases: 12. CDR3 length: 18 amino acids. Germline V lookup: CDR1 MGHRA, CDR2 YSYEKL. The CDR3 loop is CASSKGDRSPYSNQPQHF. The DNA of the CDR3 is TGCGCCAGCAGCAAGGGGGACAGGAGCCCTTATAGCAATCAGCCCCAGCATTTT.

V usage is TRBV5-6 and J usage is TRBJ1-5, with no clear D. Per germline, CDR1 SGHDT and CDR2 YYEEEE. The CDR3 runs to 14 residues. Deletions cut 0 bases from V and 3 bases from J, with 7 bases between. The CDR3 here is CASSLGQFNQPQHF. The CDR3 DNA reads TGTGCCAGCAGCTTGGGCCAGTTCAATCAGCCCCAGCATTTT.

V is TRBV28 and J is TRBJ1-4, with 8 nucleotides matching TRBD1. Germline CDR1 and CDR2: MDHEN and SYDVKM. The CDR3 runs 17 residues. The trim removed 0 bases at V and 6 bases at J, leaving 9 bases unmatched. CDR3 DNA: TGTGCCAGCAGTTTATGGGGAACAGGGGGAGCTGATGAAAAACTGTTTTTT. It is translated as CASSLWGTGGADEKLFF.

V and J are TRBV12-3 or TRBV12-4 and TRBJ2-3; D gene uncertain. CDR3 size: 11 residues. V was shortened by 6 bases and J by 6 bases, with 7 bases between the two germline ends. DNA for the CDR3: TGTGCCAGCAGGTTATGGGATACGCAGTATTTT. It yields the protein CASRLWDTQYF.

V gene TRBV5-5 combines with J gene TRBJ2-3; 11 bases map to TRBD1. CDR1 and CDR2 (germline): SGHKS, YYEKEE (reference sequence). V lost 3 bases, J lost 5 bases, and 8 bases stayed unmatched. The CDR3 covers 16 residues. CDR3 bases: TGTGCCAGCAGCTCACTGGACAGGGGGCGAAAAGATACGCAGTATTTT. This translates into CASSSLDRGRKDTQYF.

The chain combines TRBV6-5 with TRBJ2-5; no firm D call. This CDR3 comprises 13 residues. Germline CDR1 MNHEY, CDR2 SVGAGI. The V end lost 2 bases, the J end lost 5 bases, and 9 bases lay between the germline ends. The CDR3 is CASSYGGDETQYF. The CDR3 nucleotides read TGTGCCAGCAGTTACGGTGGAGATGAGACCCAGTACTTC.